The rows below give T cell receptor beta chains drawn from one sample of a study of blood T cell repertoires in COVID-19. The protocol was immunoSEQ multiplex PCR, while the TCRdb copy is restricted to in-frame clones and leaves out a portion. The sample shows 30,000 to 40,000 clones, over 70% of them seen only once. The source material was peripheral blood. The source is a human donor in a cohort sampled during active COVID-19. Both conserved end residues are part of each CDR3. A D gene is named only where the DNA matches it firmly. Size values are once, few and many counts, or a class for expanded clones, and some rows have none.

j_call d_call v_call clone_size cdr3_aa cdr3_nt
TRBJ2-4 TRBD1 TRBV29-1 - CSVGGGQGPNIQYF TGCAGCGTTGGAGGGGGACAGGGCCCAAACATTCAGTACTTC
TRBJ1-3 - TRBV6-6 once CASSNIGQRNTIYF TGTGCCAGCAGTAACATTGGACAGCGAAACACCATATATTTT
TRBJ2-7 - TRBV7-2 - CASSLGVSGYEQYF TGTGCCAGCAGCTTAGGCGTTAGCGGCTACGAGCAGTACTTC
TRBJ1-2 TRBD1 TRBV13 - CASSVFGQGARYTF TGTGCCAGCAGCGTCTTCGGACAGGGGGCTCGCTACACCTTC
TRBJ2-1 TRBD2 TRBV7-2 - CASSLEFSGSRSYNEQFF TGTGCCAGCAGCTTAGAATTTAGCGGGAGTCGCTCCTACAATGAGCAGTTCTTC
TRBJ2-7 - TRBV29-1 - CSVEGQGRHEQYF TGCAGCGTTGAAGGGCAGGGGAGACACGAGCAGTACTTC
TRBJ2-7 TRBD1 TRBV7-8 once CASSSPGTAYPQDEQYF TGTGCCAGCAGCTCACCCGGGACAGCCTACCCTCAGGACGAGCAGTACTTC
TRBJ2-3 TRBD1 TRBV3-1/TRBV3-2 - CASSQSRGLNTQYF TGTGCCAGCAGCCAATCCAGGGGGCTAAATACGCAGTATTTT
TRBJ1-6 TRBD1 TRBV6-5 - CASKPGQGPSPLHF TGTGCCAGCAAGCCGGGACAGGGGCCTTCACCCCTCCACTTT
TRBJ2-7 - TRBV6-1 - CASSEIRSHAEQYF TGTGCCAGCAGTGAAATTCGGTCCCATGCCGAGCAGTACTTC
TRBJ2-7 - TRBV7-2 once CASSLARLAEQYF TGTGCCAGCAGCTTAGCGCGACTGGCCGAGCAGTACTTC
TRBJ2-3 - TRBV5-1 - CASSLASFSTDTQYF TGCGCCAGCAGCTTGGCGTCGTTTAGCACAGATACGCAGTATTTT
TRBJ2-2 TRBD1 TRBV6-5 once CASSYGQGWNTGELFF TGTGCCAGCAGTTACGGACAGGGGTGGAACACCGGGGAGCTGTTTTTT
TRBJ2-1 TRBD1 TRBV6-5 - CATMSRDRGGNEQFF TGTGCCACCATGTCCAGGGACAGGGGAGGCAATGAGCAGTTCTTC
TRBJ2-5 - TRBV11-2 - CASNPTGETQYF TGTGCCAGCAATCCCACGGGGGAGACCCAGTACTTC
TRBJ2-2 TRBD1 TRBV6-6 - CASSYPTGVGGELFF TGTGCCAGCAGTTATCCGACAGGGGTTGGCGGGGAGCTGTTTTTT
TRBJ2-1 TRBD2 TRBV27 - CASTLRGGGMNNEQFF TGTGCCAGCACCCTCCGGGGGGGAGGGATGAACAATGAGCAGTTCTTC
TRBJ2-7 TRBD1 TRBV9 - CASSPETGTGEGGQYF TGTGCCAGCAGCCCCGAGACCGGGACAGGGGAAGGAGGGCAGTACTTC
TRBJ2-1 TRBD2 TRBV5-1 - CASSSASGALDEQFF TGCGCCAGCAGCTCTGCTAGCGGGGCATTAGATGAGCAGTTCTTC
TRBJ2-7 TRBD1 TRBV19 - CASSIGPPGQGYEQYF TGTGCCAGTAGTATTGGCCCCCCGGGACAGGGTTACGAGCAGTACTTC
TRBJ2-1 TRBD2 TRBV30 few CAWSVLREYEQFF TGTGCCTGGAGTGTACTGCGGGAGTATGAGCAGTTCTTC
TRBJ2-3 - TRBV5-5 - CASSLAGRDRTDTQYF TGTGCCAGCAGCTTGGCAGGGCGGGATCGGACAGATACGCAGTATTTT
TRBJ2-5 TRBD2 TRBV19 - CASSIKWRGGLETQYF TGTGCCAGTAGTATTAAATGGCGGGGGGGCCTGGAGACCCAGTACTTC
TRBJ1-1 - TRBV2 - CASRGLGVYGTEAFF TGTGCCAGCAGGGGGTTAGGGGTATACGGAACTGAAGCTTTCTTT
TRBJ2-3 - TRBV9 - CASSVVLFDTQYF TGTGCCAGCAGCGTAGTCTTGTTTGATACGCAGTATTTT
TRBJ1-4 - TRBV6-2/TRBV6-3 - CASSARGEGEKLFF TGTGCCAGCAGTGCCCGCGGGGAAGGTGAAAAACTGTTTTTT
TRBJ2-7 - TRBV9 - CASSLGADGYEQYF TGTGCCAGCAGCCTGGGGGCGGACGGATACGAGCAGTACTTC
TRBJ2-5 TRBD2 TRBV11-2 - CASSLDGLAGGGLKYF TGTGCCAGCAGCTTAGACGGTCTAGCGGGAGGGGGGCTAAAGTACTTC
TRBJ2-2 - TRBV4-3 once CASSLTYGPGELFF TGCGCCAGCAGCTTAACCTATGGGCCCGGGGAGCTGTTTTTT
TRBJ2-5 - TRBV11-2 few CASSLWDTGSETQYF TGTGCCAGCAGCTTATGGGACACAGGAAGCGAGACCCAGTACTTC
TRBJ2-3 TRBD1 TRBV7-9 - CASSLGTGTDTQYF TGTGCCAGCAGCTTAGGGACAGGGACAGATACGCAGTATTTT